These 10 T cell receptor beta chains share one sample of origin, sequenced in a study of blood T cell repertoires in COVID-19. Method: immunoSEQ multiplex PCR; TCRdb's copy keeps in-frame clones and lacks some. The data hold about 68,000 clones, with nearly 90% observed a single time. What was sequenced was peripheral blood. The receptors come from a woman between 50 and 59 years old with COVID-19, enrolled during active disease.

The CDR3 spells CASSPRITSGSNIQYF. DNA for the CDR3: TGTGCCAGCTCACCACGAATAACTAGCGGGAGTAACATTCAGTACTTC. J is TRBJ2-4 and V is TRBV18, with 11 bases matching TRBD2. Germline CDR1 and CDR2: KGHSH and LQKENI. The CDR3 covers 16 residues. V gave up 1 base and J gave up 7 bases; unmatched junction bases: 6.

This chain connects TRBV5-1 to TRBJ2-2, with D possibly TRBD1 on 6 matching bases. Trimming removed 5 bases at V and 4 bases at J, with 15 bases between. The length of the CDR3 is 15 residues. The germline gives CDR1 SGHRS, CDR2 YFSETQ. The CDR3 nucleotides are TGCGCCAGCAGACCCGACAGGCTAGGCACCGGGGAGCTGTTTTTT. Its protein is CASRPDRLGTGELFF. Variable domain in full (rest from reference TRBV5-1 and TRBJ2-2): KAGVTQTPRYLIKTRGQQVTLSCSPISGHRSVSWYQQTPGQGLQFLFEYFSETQRNKGNFPGRFSGRQFSNSRSEMNVSTLELGDSALYLCASRPDRLGTGELFFGEGSRLTVL.

This chain joins TRBV5-6 and TRBJ2-1; no clear D gene. Looked up from germline, CDR1 is SGHDT and CDR2 is YYEEEE. Trimming took off 4 bases at V and 0 bases at J, with 14 bases between the two ends. This CDR3 spans 16 amino acids. This CDR3 is CASSPWASSSYNEQFF. The CDR3 bases are TGTGCCAGCAGCCCCTGGGCCTCGAGCTCCTACAATGAGCAGTTCTTC. Together with reference TRBV5-6 and TRBJ2-1, the CDR3 gives the full variable domain: DAGVTQSPTHLIKTRGQQVTLRCSPKSGHDTVSWYQQALGQGPQFIFQYYEEEERQRGNFPDRFSGHQFPNYSSELNVNALLLGDSALYLCASSPWASSSYNEQFFGPGTRLTVL.

The chain is built from TRBV27 and TRBJ2-3, with D unclear. Trimming removed 6 bases at V and 4 bases at J, with 8 bases between. The CDR3 spans 12 residues. In germline, CDR1 is MNHEY, CDR2 SMNVEV (reference sequence). The CDR3 protein is CASSQTSDTQYF. In DNA form, the CDR3 reads TGTGCCAGCAGCCAAACTTCAGATACGCAGTATTTT.

The J gene is TRBJ2-1, the V gene TRBV28; D is perhaps TRBD1 (6 bases). The CDR3 contains 17 residues. The germline CDR1 and CDR2 sequences are MDHEN and SYDVKM. Between the trimmed V and J ends, which lost 5 bases and 5 bases, there was a span of 22 bases. The CDR3 sequence: CASSLSLLTGRDNEQFF. In nucleotides, the CDR3 is TGTGCCAGCAGTCTCTCTCTGCTTACAGGGCGCGACAATGAGCAGTTCTTC.

The V and J genes are TRBV30 and TRBJ1-4; the D is unclear. Germline V gives CDR1 GTSNPN, CDR2 SVGIG (reference sequence). The CDR3 contains 13 residues. With 5 bases removed from V and 6 bases from J, the gap between germline ends came to 13 bases. CDR3 protein: CAWARDTDEKLFF. The CDR3 DNA reads as TGTGCCTGGGCCCGGGATACTGATGAAAAACTGTTTTTT.

This chain links TRBV20-1 with TRBJ2-3; 7 nucleotides agree with TRBD2. V lost 6 bases, J lost 2 bases, and 8 bases stayed unmatched. CDR3 length equals 14 residues. The germline gives CDR1 DFQATT, CDR2 SNEGSKA (reference sequence). The CDR3 DNA follows: TGCAGTGCCAGTCCGGGACTAATCACAGATACGCAGTATTTT. Protein product: CSASPGLITDTQYF.

This clone appeared a single time. This chain links TRBV6-5 with TRBJ1-3; D uncertain. The CDR3 has 15 amino acids. V gave up 7 bases and J gave up 4 bases, with 17 bases separating them. Germline V gives CDR1 MNHEY, CDR2 SVGAGI. Here the CDR3 DNA reads TGTGCCAGCAAACCATCCCCGATCAGAGGAAACACCATATATTTT. It encodes CASKPSPIRGNTIYF.

The rearrangement uses TRBV19 and TRBJ2-2; D not certain. This CDR3 is built from 15 residues. CDR1 and CDR2 (germline): LNHDA, SQIVND (reference sequence). Deletions cut 3 bases from V and 1 base from J, with 9 bases between. The CDR3 is CASSIGPVNTGELFF. The CDR3 DNA reads TGTGCCAGTAGTATTGGGCCGGTGAACACCGGGGAGCTGTTTTTT.

This clone was observed once. The rearrangement joins TRBV4-3 to TRBJ1-1; D uncertain. The V gene lost 3 bases and the J gene lost 4 bases, with 15 bases spanning the gap. The length of the CDR3 is 15 residues. From germline, CDR1 is LGHNA and CDR2 YSLEER. Here the CDR3 DNA reads TGCGCCAGCAGCCACGTGAGGGTGATGGTCACTGAAGCTTTCTTT. Protein: CASSHVRVMVTEAFF.